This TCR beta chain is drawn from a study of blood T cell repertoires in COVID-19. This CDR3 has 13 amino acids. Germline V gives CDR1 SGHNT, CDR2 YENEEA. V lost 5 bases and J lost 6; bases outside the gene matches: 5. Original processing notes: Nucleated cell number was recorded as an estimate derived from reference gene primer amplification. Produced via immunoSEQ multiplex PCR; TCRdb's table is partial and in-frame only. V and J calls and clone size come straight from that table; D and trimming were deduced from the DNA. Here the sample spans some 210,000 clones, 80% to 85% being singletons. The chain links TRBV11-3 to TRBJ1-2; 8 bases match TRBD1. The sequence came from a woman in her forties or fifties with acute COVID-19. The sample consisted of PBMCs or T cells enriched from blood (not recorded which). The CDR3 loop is CASSHRGWDGYTF. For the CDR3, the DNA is TGTGCCAGCAGCCACAGGGGGTGGGATGGCTACACCTTC.